One sample yielded the 29 T cell receptor beta chains listed below, sequenced in a study of identical twins. TCRdb independently ran MiXCR on the 5' RACE reads; one entry per CDR3 protein. The data contain some 500,000 distinct CDR3 sequences, approximately 15% of them singletons. The sample also formed part of further work on yellow fever vaccine responses in identical twins.

The source material was CD4+ T cells sorted from blood. The source is a woman younger than 30 in good health.

V usage is TRBV2 and J usage is TRBJ2-7, with 7 bases fitting TRBD2. Germline V gene data show CDR1 as SNHLY and CDR2 as FYNNEI. V was pared by 4 bases and J by 0 bases, with 12 bases of the junction left unmatched. The length of the CDR3 is 17 residues. CDR3 protein: CASSASSGVRSSYEQYF. CDR3 nucleotides: TGTGCCAGCAGTGCATCTAGCGGAGTAAGGAGCTCCTACGAGCAGTACTTC.

This clonotype was recorded at least ten times. V is TRBV12-3 or TRBV12-4 and J is TRBJ2-1, with D possibly being TRBD1 or TRBD2 (5 bases each). Trimming took 5 bases from V and 8 from J, leaving 16 bases between them. The CDR3 runs 14 residues. The CDR3: CASSMGPEGDEQFF. CDR3 bases: TGTGCCAGCAGTATGGGACCCGAGGGCGATGAGCAGTTCTTC.

This clonotype was counted a few times. In nucleotides, the CDR3 is TGTGCCAGCAGTTACCCCAGCGGGGGGCGCACAGATACGCAGTATTTT. Translating it yields CASSYPSGGRTDTQYF. This rearrangement joins TRBV6-2 or TRBV6-3 to TRBJ2-3; 9 bases agree with TRBD2. V lost 2 bases to trimming and J lost 1 base; unmatched junction nucleotides: 4. This CDR3 is 16 amino acids long. CDR1 and CDR2 (germline): MNHEY, SVGEGT.

V and J are TRBV9 and TRBJ2-3, with no clear D. This CDR3 contains 16 residues. V lost 4 bases to trimming and J lost 0 bases, with 15 bases between them. Germline V lookup: CDR1 SGDLS, CDR2 YYNGEE. CDR3 residues: CASSSGEQISTDTQYF. The CDR3 DNA reads TGTGCCAGCAGCTCAGGAGAACAGATTAGCACAGATACGCAGTATTTT.

The gene calls are TRBV29-1 and TRBJ2-2; TRBD2 might be the D (6 bases). V shed 8 bases and J shed 5 bases, with 15 bases lying between them. The CDR3 contains 13 residues. Germline CDR1 SQVTM, CDR2 ANQGSEA. The CDR3 DNA reads TGCAGCTCTGCTGACGCGGGGACCGGGGAGCTGTTTTTT. Translation: CSSADAGTGELFF.

The chain uses TRBV18 and TRBJ1-5; the D is unclear. The V end was cut by 2 bases, the J end by 7 bases, with 15 bases between. Germline V gives CDR1 KGHSH, CDR2 LQKENI. The CDR3 sequence is 15 residues long. The DNA for the CDR3 is TGTGCCAGCTCACCAAGCCTCCCCTCTAACCAGCCCCAGCATTTT. Encoded protein: CASSPSLPSNQPQHF.

The rearrangement joins TRBV10-3 to TRBJ2-3; TRBD2 aligns across 7 bases. J gave up 4 bases and V 0 bases, and 4 bases lay outside the gene matches. Germline CDR1 reads ENHRY; CDR2 reads SYGVKD. The CDR3 totals 15 residues. The CDR3 DNA reads TGTGCCATCAGTGAGTCTCGAGCGGGGTCAGATACGCAGTATTTT. Translating it yields CAISESRAGSDTQYF.

The chain is built from TRBV3-1 and TRBJ2-5; weak D call: TRBD1 (6 bases). The CDR3 is made up of 13 amino acids. The germline V gene encodes CDR1 LGHDT and CDR2 YNNKEL (reference sequence). V was shortened by 5 bases and J by 3 bases, with 10 bases between the two germline ends. The CDR3 DNA reads TGTGCCAGCAGCTTGTGGACAGAAGAGACCCAGTACTTC. It is translated as CASSLWTEETQYF.

The chain links TRBV18 to TRBJ2-2, with D perhaps assigned TRBD1 or TRBD2 (5 bases each). V was pared by 5 bases and J by 0 bases, with 19 bases between. There are 18 residues in the CDR3. Germline assignment: CDR1 KGHSH and CDR2 LQKENI. This CDR3 reads CASSTRENLKANTGELFF. In nucleotides, the CDR3 is TGTGCCAGCTCAACCAGGGAGAATCTTAAAGCGAACACCGGGGAGCTGTTTTTT.

The gene calls are TRBV4-3 and TRBJ2-1, with 7 nucleotides matching TRBD1. Germline loops: CDR1 LGHNA, CDR2 YSLEER. CDR3 length: 15 residues. Germline trimming cut 1 base from V and 4 bases from J; bases unmatched to any gene: 4. CDR3 sequence: CASSQVGRGYNEQFF. The CDR3 DNA is TGCGCCAGCAGCCAAGTGGGCAGGGGGTACAATGAGCAGTTCTTC.

This clonotype showed up just a few times. The chain couples TRBV14 to TRBJ2-1, with D possibly being TRBD1 or TRBD2 (6 bases each). This CDR3 has 13 residues. Trimming shortened V by 1 base and J by 10 bases, and 11 bases separated the two germline ends. Germline-derived CDR1 and CDR2 are SGHDN and FVKESK. In DNA, the CDR3 is TGTGCCAGCAGCCAAGCCGGGGGCGGGGAGCAGTTCTTC. Translated: CASSQAGGGEQFF.

The V gene is TRBV18, the J gene TRBJ2-7; D gene ambiguous. Germline values: CDR1 KGHSH, CDR2 LQKENI. The V and J ends lost 2 bases and 2 bases respectively, with 10 bases between them. The CDR3 spans 14 residues. The chain's CDR3 is CASSPNSATYEQYF. CDR3 nucleotide sequence: TGTGCCAGCTCACCAAACAGCGCAACCTACGAGCAGTACTTC. The whole variable domain, remainder taken from reference TRBV18 and TRBJ2-7, is NAGVMQNPRHLVRRRGQEARLRCSPMKGHSHVYWYRQLPEEGLKFMVYLQKENIIDESGMPKERFSAEFPKEGPSILRIQQVVRGDSAAYFCASSPNSATYEQYFGPGTRLTVT.

The chain links TRBV20-1 to TRBJ2-5; D gene ambiguous. Germline V gene data show CDR1 as DFQATT and CDR2 as SNEGSKA (reference sequence). The germline V and J ends were trimmed by 0 bases and 3 bases, with 5 bases remaining between them. The CDR3 runs to 12 residues. The CDR3 reads CSARESKETQYF. CDR3 DNA sequence: TGCAGTGCTAGAGAGTCGAAAGAGACCCAGTACTTC.

This clonotype was found a few times. The rearrangement joins TRBV2 to TRBJ2-3; 12 bases are a match to TRBD2. Trimming cost V 6 bases and J 2 bases; bases outside gene matches: 6. Germline V lookup: CDR1 SNHLY, CDR2 FYNNEI. The CDR3 is made up of 16 amino acids. CDR3 sequence reads: CASSPGLAGTTDTQYF. DNA for the CDR3: TGTGCCAGCAGCCCGGGACTAGCGGGCACCACAGATACGCAGTATTTT.

J is TRBJ2-7 and V is TRBV28, with D hard to call. There are 11 residues in the CDR3. Germline V gene lookup returns CDR1 MDHEN and CDR2 SYDVKM. V shed 4 bases and J shed 5 bases, with 6 bases lying between them. The chain's CDR3 is CASSSPNEQYF. CDR3 in DNA: TGTGCCAGCAGTTCCCCAAACGAGCAGTACTTC.

This clonotype was counted only a few times. The V and J genes are TRBV6-1 and TRBJ2-7; a weak D match, TRBD1 (5 bases). CDR3 length: 15 residues. The V end lost 2 bases, the J end lost 3 bases, and 14 bases lay between the germline ends. Germline V gives CDR1 MNHNS, CDR2 SASEGT. This CDR3 reads CASSELLQAFYEQYF. Here the CDR3 DNA reads TGTGCCAGCAGTGAATTGCTACAGGCTTTCTACGAGCAGTACTTC.

This clonotype was detected only a few times. The V gene is TRBV24-1, the J gene TRBJ2-1; 16 bases line up with TRBD2. Germline loops: CDR1 KGHDR, CDR2 SFDVKD. The CDR3 totals 17 residues. V shed 3 bases and J 12 bases; nucleotides not matched to a gene: 10. The CDR3 loop reads CATSDRGTSGGAWGQFF. CDR3 coding DNA: TGTGCCACCAGTGATCGCGGGACTAGCGGGGGGGCCTGGGGGCAGTTCTTC.

In its sample, this clonotype was seen a few times. The chain links TRBV4-3 to TRBJ2-5; a weak D match, TRBD1 (6 bases). Trimming pared 3 bases from V and 5 bases from J, leaving 13 bases between. The CDR3 runs to 14 residues. Germline V gives CDR1 LGHNA, CDR2 YSLEER. This chain's CDR3 is CASSQHRVTETQYF. CDR3 DNA sequence: TGCGCCAGCAGCCAGCACAGGGTGACGGAGACCCAGTACTTC.

This clonotype was seen more than once but under ten times. This chain links TRBV20-1 with TRBJ2-3; a possible D gene is TRBD2 (6 bases). CDR1 is DFQATT, CDR2 SNEGSKA, per germline (reference sequence). This CDR3 is 13 amino acids long. V was cut by 0 bases and J by 6 bases, with 10 bases left in between. CDR3 sequence: CSARDAGRDTQYF. CDR3 nucleotides: TGCAGTGCTAGAGATGCGGGACGGGATACGCAGTATTTT.

The CDR3 DNA reads as TGCAGCGTTTTTTCTGACACCGGGGAGCTGTTTTTT. Translation gives CSVFSDTGELFF. The chain uses TRBV29-1 and TRBJ2-2; D is undetermined. CDR1 and CDR2 from the germline V gene are SQVTM and ANQGSEA. The CDR3 runs 12 residues. Trimming removed 5 bases from V and 3 bases from J, with 7 bases in between.

This clonotype was seen ten or more times. J is TRBJ2-1 and V is TRBV5-1; weak D call: TRBD1 (8 bases). Deletions cut 5 bases from V and 7 bases from J, with 19 bases between. Germline CDR1 is SGHRS and CDR2 is YFSETQ. CDR3 size: 15 residues. The CDR3 DNA follows: TGCGCCAGCAGATGGGACAGGTCCGGGGGGAATGAGCAGTTCTTC. Amino acid sequence: CASRWDRSGGNEQFF.

This chain links TRBV10-3 with TRBJ1-1; 10 bases agree with TRBD1. The CDR3 length is 15 residues. V lost 10 bases, J lost 4 bases, and 12 bases stayed unmatched. Germline-derived CDR1 and CDR2 are ENHRY and SYGVKD. The CDR3 DNA reads TGTGCCACTGGCCAAGTCCGGGACAGGGGCACTGAAGCTTTCTTT. This gives the protein CATGQVRDRGTEAFF.

V and J are TRBV29-1 and TRBJ2-5; 8 nucleotides agree with TRBD1. Germline V gene data show CDR1 as SQVTM and CDR2 as ANQGSEA. Trimming took 6 bases from V and 4 from J; bases not matched to a gene: 10. The CDR3 is 14 residues long. CDR3 amino acids: CSVLYHDRGETQYF. The CDR3 region has the DNA TGCAGCGTCCTCTATCATGACAGGGGAGAGACCCAGTACTTC. The full variable domain, with the rest looked up from reference TRBV29-1 and TRBJ2-5, is SAVISQKPSRDICQRGTSLTIQCQVDSQVTMMFWYRQQPGQSLTLIATANQGSEATYESGFVIDKFPISRPNLTFSTLTVSNMSPEDSSIYLCSVLYHDRGETQYFGPGTRLLVL.

This clonotype has more than one count but fewer than ten. The rearrangement joins TRBV3-1 to TRBJ1-2; no definite D call. Germline lookup yields CDR1 LGHDT and CDR2 YNNKEL (reference sequence). The V end lost 1 base, the J end lost 7 bases, and 10 bases lay between the germline ends. CDR3 size: 13 residues. In DNA form, the CDR3 reads TGTGCCAGCAGCCAAGGCTGGGATGGTGGCTACACCTTC. The encoded protein is CASSQGWDGGYTF.

This clonotype came up a few times. J is TRBJ2-1 and V is TRBV7-3; 9 bases map to TRBD2. This CDR3 contains 15 residues. Per germline, CDR1 SGHTA and CDR2 FQGTGA. V was pared by 1 base and J by 5 bases, with 3 bases of the junction left unmatched. CDR3 in amino acids: CASSLMSGGNNEQFF. The CDR3 DNA follows: TGTGCCAGCAGCTTAATGAGCGGGGGGAACAATGAGCAGTTCTTC.

This clonotype was seen repeatedly, ten times or more. This sequence joins TRBV5-1 and TRBJ2-3; 7 bases are shared with TRBD2. CDR1 SGHRS and CDR2 YFSETQ come from the germline V gene. V lost 0 bases and J lost 0; bases outside the gene matches: 4. The CDR3 covers 16 residues. The CDR3 nucleotides are TGCGCCAGCAGCTTGGACTTTAGCGGGAGCACAGATACGCAGTATTTT. Its protein is CASSLDFSGSTDTQYF.

The chain links TRBV7-2 to TRBJ2-7; D may be TRBD1 (5 bases). The CDR3 length is 13 residues. The ends were cut back, 5 bases at V and 7 bases at J, with 15 bases in the middle. CDR1 SGHTA and CDR2 FQGNSA come from the germline V gene. The CDR3 sequence: CASSPRPGNEQYF. In DNA, the CDR3 is TGTGCCAGCAGCCCTAGGCCAGGGAATGAGCAGTACTTC.

The chain joins TRBV7-9 to TRBJ2-7, with TRBD1 identical over 9 bases. The CDR3 runs to 15 residues. V dropped 5 bases and J dropped 6; count of bases not matched to a gene: 11. In germline, CDR1 is SEHNR, CDR2 FQNEAQ (reference sequence). CDR3 sequence (DNA): TGTGCCAGCAGCCCCTTCCGGGACAGGGTCTCCGAGCAGTACTTC. It codes for CASSPFRDRVSEQYF. Based on the CDR3 plus reference TRBV7-9 and TRBJ2-7, the full variable domain is DTGVSQNPRHKITKRGQNVTFRCDPISEHNRLYWYRQTLGQGPEFLTYFQNEAQLEKSRLLSDRFSAERPKGSFSTLEIQRTEQGDSAMYLCASSPFRDRVSEQYFGPGTRLTVT.

This clonotype has only a few counts. The chain recombines TRBV2 with TRBJ1-5, with D tentatively TRBD1 (5 bases). The V end was cut by 3 bases, the J end by 7 bases, with 10 bases between. Germline-derived CDR1 and CDR2 are SNHLY and FYNNEI. The CDR3 spans 13 residues. The DNA for the CDR3 is TGTGCCAGCAGTGACAGGGAATCCCAGCCCCAGCATTTT. It yields the protein CASSDRESQPQHF.